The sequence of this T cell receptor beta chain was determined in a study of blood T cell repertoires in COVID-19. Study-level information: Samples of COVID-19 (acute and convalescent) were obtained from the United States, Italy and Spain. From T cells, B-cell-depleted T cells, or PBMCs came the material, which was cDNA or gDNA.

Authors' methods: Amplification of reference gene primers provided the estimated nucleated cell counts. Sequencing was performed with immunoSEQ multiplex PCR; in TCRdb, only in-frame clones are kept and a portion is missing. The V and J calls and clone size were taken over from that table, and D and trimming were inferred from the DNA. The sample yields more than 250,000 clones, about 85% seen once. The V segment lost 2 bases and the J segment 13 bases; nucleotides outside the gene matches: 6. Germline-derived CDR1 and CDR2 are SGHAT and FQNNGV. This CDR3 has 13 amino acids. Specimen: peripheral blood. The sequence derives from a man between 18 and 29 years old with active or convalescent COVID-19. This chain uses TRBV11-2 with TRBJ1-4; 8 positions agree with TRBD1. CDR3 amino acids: CASSLRLDRGLFF. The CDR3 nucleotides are TGTGCCAGCAGCTTACGGCTCGACAGGGGACTGTTTTTT. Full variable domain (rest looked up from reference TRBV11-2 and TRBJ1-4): EAGVAQSPRYKIIEKRQSVAFWCNPISGHATLYWYQQILGQGPKLLIQFQNNGVVDDSQLPKDRFSAERLKGVDSTLKIQPAKLEDSAVYLCASSLRLDRGLFFGSGTQLSVL.